This T cell receptor beta chain emerged from a study of T cells after yellow fever vaccination. For the study at large: For low cell numbers, libraries were made with SMART-Seq v4 Ultra Low Input.

Trimming pared 0 bases from V and 4 bases from J, leaving 14 bases between. CDR3 length: 17 residues. Germline CDR1 and CDR2: SGDLS and YYNGEE. Study conclusions and caveats: Re-detected after boosting: most primary clones, 95% to 98% of CD4 and 75% to 90% of CD8. The bulk population could contribute abundant contaminating clonotypes to FACS-sorted repertoires.

Synthesis of TCR cDNA relied on 5'RACE template switching, which attached a universal primer site and UMIs. TCRdb re-analysed the 5' RACE reads in MiXCR, keeping a single row per CDR3 protein. The sample includes about 350,000 distinct CDR3 sequences, about 4% seen only once; the top ten take roughly 25%. In its sample, this clonotype was seen a few times. Its antigen is currently unknown. The chain joins TRBV9 to TRBJ1-6, with D perhaps matching TRBD1 (5 bases). The sequence derives from a man between 18 and 35 years old who received the YFV17D yellow fever vaccine. Sequencing was performed on PBMCs, taken 5 days after the yellow fever booster vaccination. The CDR3 sequence: CASSVAQTGGYNSPLHF. CDR3 nucleotides: TGTGCCAGCAGCGTAGCCCAAACGGGGGGATATAATTCACCCCTCCACTTT.